The clone carrying this T cell receptor (beta chain) was seen more than once but under ten times. The sample is drawn from a study of blood T cell repertoires in COVID-19. Study details: COVID-19 samples collected from the United States, Italy and Spain covered acute and convalescent phases. T cells, B-cell-depleted T cells, or PBMCs provided the cDNA or gDNA that served as material.

Germline values: CDR1 KGHSH, CDR2 LQKENI. The ends lost 5 bases at V and 3 bases at J; junction bases unmatched: 5. CDR3 length: 15 amino acids. Per the original data handling: Amplification of reference gene primers was used by the study to estimate nucleated cell counts. Repertoires were generated with immunoSEQ multiplex PCR, while TCRdb's copy carries only in-frame clones and drops some. The D gene and trimming were derived from the DNA, and the V and J assignments and clone size from that table. The table shows approximately 250,000 clones, with over 65% occurring only once. Sequencing input: peripheral blood. The chain employs TRBV18 and TRBJ1-4, with 8 nucleotides matching TRBD1. The receptor was isolated from a man between 60 and 75 years old who had recovered from COVID-19. CDR3 DNA sequence: TGTGCCAGCTCAGCCCCAGGGGGCCCTAATGAAAAACTGTTTTTT. It is translated as CASSAPGGPNEKLFF.